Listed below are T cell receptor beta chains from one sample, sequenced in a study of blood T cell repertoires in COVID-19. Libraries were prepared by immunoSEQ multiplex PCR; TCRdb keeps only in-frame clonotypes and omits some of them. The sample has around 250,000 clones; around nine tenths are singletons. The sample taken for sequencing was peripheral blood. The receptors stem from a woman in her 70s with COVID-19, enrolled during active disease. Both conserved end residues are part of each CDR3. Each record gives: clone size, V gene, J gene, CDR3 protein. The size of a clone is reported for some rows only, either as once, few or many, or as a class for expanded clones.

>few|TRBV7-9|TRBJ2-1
CASSQTRGSYNEQFF
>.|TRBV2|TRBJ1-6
CASTSGTGYSPLHF
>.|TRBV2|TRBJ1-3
CASRGTGGNTIYF
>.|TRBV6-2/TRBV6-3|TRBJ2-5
CASSQTGTSGETQYF
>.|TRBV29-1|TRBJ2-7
CSGSPGWGLEQYF
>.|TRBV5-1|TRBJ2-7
CASSLDTRLSSYEQYF
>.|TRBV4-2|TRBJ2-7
CASSQVLLASGSYEQYF
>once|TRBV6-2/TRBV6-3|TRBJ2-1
CASSYLGQGFEQFF
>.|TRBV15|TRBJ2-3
CATSRRQGDWTDTQYF
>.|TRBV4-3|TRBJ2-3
CASSQEPAGVTDTQYF
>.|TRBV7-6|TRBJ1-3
CASSLRQGFSGNTIYF
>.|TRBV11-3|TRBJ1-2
CASSLKINYGYTF
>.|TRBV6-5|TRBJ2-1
CASIGGQGGNEQFF
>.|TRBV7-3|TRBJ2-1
CASSLGLAGGQSEQFF
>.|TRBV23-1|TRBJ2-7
CASSQPPGQLTSYYEQYF
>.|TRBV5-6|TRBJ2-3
CASSLYASGSTDTQYF
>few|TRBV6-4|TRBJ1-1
CANHREGGTEAFF
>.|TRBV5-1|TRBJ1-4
CASSFQGGNEKLFF
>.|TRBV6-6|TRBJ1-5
CASSKQGWENQPQHF
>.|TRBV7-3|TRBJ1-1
CASAGTGWNTEAFF
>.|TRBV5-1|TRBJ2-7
CASSLHYVDYEQYF
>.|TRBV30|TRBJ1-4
CAWSAKIRDEKLFF
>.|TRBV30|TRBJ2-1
CAWSLLAGHYNEQFF
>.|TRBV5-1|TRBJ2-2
CASRVPGANTGELFF
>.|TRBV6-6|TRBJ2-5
CASSYFRGQETQYF
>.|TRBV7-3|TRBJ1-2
CASSLIPGDPGYTF
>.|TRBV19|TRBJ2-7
CASSPGLAGGDEQYF
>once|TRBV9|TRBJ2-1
CASSVLAGGEQFF
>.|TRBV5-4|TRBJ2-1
CASSLVSYNEQFF
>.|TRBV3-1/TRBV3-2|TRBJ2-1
CASSQEGQGGDEQFF